The present T cell receptor (beta chain) was sequenced within a study of radiotherapy plus CTLA-4 blockade in lung cancer. Whole-study results and caveats: Clones of tumor-derived TCRs expanded in blood after radiotherapy plus ipilimumab.

Clones were sequenced by immunoSEQ multiplex PCR, and TCRdb holds only the in-frame ones, with some missing. The table includes more than 50,000 clones, roughly 76% detected once. This CDR3 spans 13 amino acids. Germline-derived CDR1 and CDR2 are ENHRY and SYGVKD. V lost 6 bases, J lost 5 bases, and 13 bases lay in between. Note on this clone: Its antigen is still unknown.

This receptor was identified in a human donor with non-small cell lung cancer who had a complete response to radiotherapy plus ipilimumab. This chain connects TRBV10-3 to TRBJ1-1; D remains unclear. This material consisted of peripheral blood, taken from a patient treated with radiotherapy plus ipilimumab. The CDR3 region is CAIREVGGTEAFF. Written as DNA, the CDR3 is TGTGCCATCAGGGAGGTTGGAGGAACTGAAGCTTTCTTT.